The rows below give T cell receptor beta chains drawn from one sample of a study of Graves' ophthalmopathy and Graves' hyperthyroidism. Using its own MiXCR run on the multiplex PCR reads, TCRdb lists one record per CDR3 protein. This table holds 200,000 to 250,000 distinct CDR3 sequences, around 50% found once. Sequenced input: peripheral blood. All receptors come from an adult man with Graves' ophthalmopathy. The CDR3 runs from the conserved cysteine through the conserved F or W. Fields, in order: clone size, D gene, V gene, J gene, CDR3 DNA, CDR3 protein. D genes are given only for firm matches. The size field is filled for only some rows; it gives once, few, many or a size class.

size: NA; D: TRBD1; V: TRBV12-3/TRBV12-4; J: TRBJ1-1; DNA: TGTGCCAGCACTAATGGACAGGGGGTGACTGAAGCTTTCTTT; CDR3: CASTNGQGVTEAFF
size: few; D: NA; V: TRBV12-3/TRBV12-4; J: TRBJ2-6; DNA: TGTGCCAGCAGTTCGGACCTTAGCTCTGGGGCCAACGTCCTGACTTTC; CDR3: CASSSDLSSGANVLTF
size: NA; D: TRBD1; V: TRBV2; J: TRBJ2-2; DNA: TGTGCCAGCAGCGACCGGGACAGGGGGCCCGACGGGGAGCTGTTTTTT; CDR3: CASSDRDRGPDGELFF
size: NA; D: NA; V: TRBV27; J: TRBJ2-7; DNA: TGTGCCAGCAGTTTACGGCGCGGACAGACCTACGAGCAGTACTTC; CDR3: CASSLRRGQTYEQYF
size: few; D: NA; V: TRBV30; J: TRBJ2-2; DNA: TGTGCCTGGAGCACTAGAGCCGGGGAGCTGTTTTTT; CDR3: CAWSTRAGELFF
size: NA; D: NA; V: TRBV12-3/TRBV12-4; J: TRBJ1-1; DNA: TGTGCCAGCAGGCGCCTCGCCGGTACTGAAGCTTTCTTT; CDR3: CASRRLAGTEAFF
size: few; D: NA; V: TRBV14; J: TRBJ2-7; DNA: TGTGCCAGCAGCCAAGAACTAGGCGCCTACGAGCAGTACTTC; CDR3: CASSQELGAYEQYF
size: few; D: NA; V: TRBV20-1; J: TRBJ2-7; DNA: TGCAGTGCTAGAGTCCCCTCTTCCTACGAGCAGTACTTC; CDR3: CSARVPSSYEQYF
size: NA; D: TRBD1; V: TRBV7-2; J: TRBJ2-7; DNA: TGTGCCAGCAGCCCTTCCCGGGACAGGCATTCCTACGAGCAGTACTTC; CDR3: CASSPSRDRHSYEQYF
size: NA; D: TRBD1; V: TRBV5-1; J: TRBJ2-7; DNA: TGCGCCAGCAGCCCCGGGACAGCAGAATCCTACGAGCAGTACTTC; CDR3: CASSPGTAESYEQYF
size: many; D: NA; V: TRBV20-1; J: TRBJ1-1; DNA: TGCAGTGCGTCGAACACTGAAGCTTTCTTT; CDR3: CSASNTEAFF
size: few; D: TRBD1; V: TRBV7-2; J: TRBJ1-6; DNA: TGTGCCAGCAACCTACAGGGGTCGGGTAATTCACCCCTCCACTTT; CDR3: CASNLQGSGNSPLHF
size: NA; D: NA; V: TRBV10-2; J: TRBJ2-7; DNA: TGCGCCAGCAGTGCCCGAGGCTACGAGCAGTGCTTC; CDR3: CASSARGYEQCF
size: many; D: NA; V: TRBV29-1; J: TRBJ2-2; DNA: TGCAGCGCCCTCACCGGGGAGCTGTTTTTT; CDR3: CSALTGELFF
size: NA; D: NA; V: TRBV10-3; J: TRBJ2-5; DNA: TGTGCCATCAGTTCCGGGACGCACCAAGAGACCCAGTACTTC; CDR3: CAISSGTHQETQYF
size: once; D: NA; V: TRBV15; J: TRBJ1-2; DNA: TGTGCCACCAGCAGCGACCAATACGGTGGCTACACCTTC; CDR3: CATSSDQYGGYTF
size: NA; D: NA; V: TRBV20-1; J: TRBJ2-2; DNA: TGCAGTGCTAGCGGGGGAGAGGACGCCGGGGAGCTGTTTTTT; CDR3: CSASGGEDAGELFF
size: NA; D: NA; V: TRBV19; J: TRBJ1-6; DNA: TGTGCCAGTAGTCGGGGCTCCCTCAGCTCCTATAATTCACCCCTCCACTTT; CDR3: CASSRGSLSSYNSPLHF
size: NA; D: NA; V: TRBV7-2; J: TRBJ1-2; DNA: NA; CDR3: CASSLVITDTQYFGYGYTF
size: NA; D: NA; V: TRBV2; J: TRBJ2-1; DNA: TGTGCCAGCAGTGAAGGCCTATTGAGCTCCTACAATGAGCAGTTCTTC; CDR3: CASSEGLLSSYNEQFF
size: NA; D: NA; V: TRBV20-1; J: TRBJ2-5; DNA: TGCAGTGCTAGAGATGCCAAGGAACGTCAAGAGACCCAGTACTTC; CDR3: CSARDAKERQETQYF
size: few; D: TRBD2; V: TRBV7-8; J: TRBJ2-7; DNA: TGTGCCAGCTCACCGACTAGCGGGAGATCCTACGAGCAGTACTTC; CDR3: CASSPTSGRSYEQYF
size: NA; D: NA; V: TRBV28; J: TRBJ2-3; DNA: TGTGCCAGCATAAAGGAGGGGACAGATACGCAGTATTTT; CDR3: CASIKEGTDTQYF
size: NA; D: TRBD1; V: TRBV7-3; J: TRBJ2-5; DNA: TGTGCCAGCAGCCCCGGGGCAGGGGGTCAAGAGACCCAGTACTTC; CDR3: CASSPGAGGQETQYF
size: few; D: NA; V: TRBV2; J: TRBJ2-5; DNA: TGTGCCAGCAGTCGAGAGGAGACCCAGTACTTC; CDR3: CASSREETQYF
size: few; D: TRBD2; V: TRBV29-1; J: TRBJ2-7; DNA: TGCAGCGTTGCTAGCGGGAGTTCCTACGAGCAGTACTTC; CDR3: CSVASGSSYEQYF
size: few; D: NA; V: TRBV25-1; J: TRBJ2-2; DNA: TGTGCCAGCAGCAGCGGTGGAGGGTGGATCGGGGAGCTGTTTTTT; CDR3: CASSSGGGWIGELFF
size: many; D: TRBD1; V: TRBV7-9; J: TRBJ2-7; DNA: TGTGCCAGCAGCTTTCAGGGGGCGGTGAACGAGCAGTACTTC; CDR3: CASSFQGAVNEQYF
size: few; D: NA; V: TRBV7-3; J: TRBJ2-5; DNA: TGTGCCAGCAGCGCCGTAGGCGAGACCCAGTACTTC; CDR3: CASSAVGETQYF
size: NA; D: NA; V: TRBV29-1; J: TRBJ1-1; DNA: TGCAGCGTCCCCGGACCATTGAACACTGAAGCTTTCTTT; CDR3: CSVPGPLNTEAFF
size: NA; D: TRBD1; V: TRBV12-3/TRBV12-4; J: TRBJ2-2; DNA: TGTGCCAGCAGTGACAGGGGTTGGGACACCGGGGAGCTGTTTTTT; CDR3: CASSDRGWDTGELFF
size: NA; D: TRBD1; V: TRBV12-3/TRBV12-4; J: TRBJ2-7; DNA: TGTGCTAGTGGTTCGACAGGGTCCCCTAGACGCGAGCAGTACTTC; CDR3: CASGSTGSPRREQYF